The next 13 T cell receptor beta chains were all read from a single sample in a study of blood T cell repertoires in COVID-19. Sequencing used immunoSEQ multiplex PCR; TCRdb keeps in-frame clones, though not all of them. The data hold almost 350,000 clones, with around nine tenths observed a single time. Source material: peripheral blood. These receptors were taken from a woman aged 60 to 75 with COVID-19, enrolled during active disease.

The chain's CDR3 is CASSPTSSGANVLTF. The CDR3 nucleotides read TGCGCCAGCAGCCCAACAAGCTCTGGGGCCAACGTCCTGACTTTC. The rearrangement uses TRBV5-1 and TRBJ2-6; no clear D. CDR1 and CDR2 from the germline V gene are SGHRS and YFSETQ. The length of the CDR3 is 15 residues. V was pared by 4 bases and J by 0 bases, with 8 bases between. The full variable domain, completed using reference TRBV5-1 and TRBJ2-6, is KAGVTQTPRYLIKTRGQQVTLSCSPISGHRSVSWYQQTPGQGLQFLFEYFSETQRNKGNFPGRFSGRQFSNSRSEMNVSTLELGDSALYLCASSPTSSGANVLTFGAGSRLTVL.

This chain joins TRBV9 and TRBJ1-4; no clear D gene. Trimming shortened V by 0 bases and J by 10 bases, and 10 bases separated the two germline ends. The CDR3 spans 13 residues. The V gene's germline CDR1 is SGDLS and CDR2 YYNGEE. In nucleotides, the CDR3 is TGTGCCAGCAGCGTAGTTTCCGGAGGAAAACTGTTTTTT. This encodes CASSVVSGGKLFF.

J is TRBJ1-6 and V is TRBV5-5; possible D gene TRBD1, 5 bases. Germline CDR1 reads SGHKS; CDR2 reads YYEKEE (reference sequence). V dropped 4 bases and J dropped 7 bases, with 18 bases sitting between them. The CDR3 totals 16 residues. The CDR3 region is CASSPWGVSPNSPLHF. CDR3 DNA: TGTGCCAGCAGCCCCTGGGGGGTCTCCCCGAATTCACCCCTCCACTTT.

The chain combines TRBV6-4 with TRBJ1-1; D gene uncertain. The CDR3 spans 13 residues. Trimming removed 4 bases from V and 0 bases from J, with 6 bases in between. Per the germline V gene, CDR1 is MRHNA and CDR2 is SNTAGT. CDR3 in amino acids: CASSAYMNTEAFF. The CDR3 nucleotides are TGTGCCAGCAGTGCTTACATGAACACTGAAGCTTTCTTT.

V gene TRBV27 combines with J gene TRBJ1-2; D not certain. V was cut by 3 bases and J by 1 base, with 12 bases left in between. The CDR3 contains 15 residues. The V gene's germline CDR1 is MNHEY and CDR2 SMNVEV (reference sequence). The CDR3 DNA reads TGTGCCAGCAGTTTGTACGGCAGACTTAACTATGGCTACACCTTC. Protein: CASSLYGRLNYGYTF.

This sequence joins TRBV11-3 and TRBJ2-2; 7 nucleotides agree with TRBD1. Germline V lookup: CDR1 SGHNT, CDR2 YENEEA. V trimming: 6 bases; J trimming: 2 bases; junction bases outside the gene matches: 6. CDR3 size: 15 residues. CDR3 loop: CASRLTGSNTGELFF. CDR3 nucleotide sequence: TGTGCCAGCAGGCTGACAGGGTCTAACACCGGGGAGCTGTTTTTT.

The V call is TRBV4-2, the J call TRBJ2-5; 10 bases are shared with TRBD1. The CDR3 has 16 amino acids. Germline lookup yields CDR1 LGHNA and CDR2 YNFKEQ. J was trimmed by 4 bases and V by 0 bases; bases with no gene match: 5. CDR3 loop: CASSQDAGTGAETQYF. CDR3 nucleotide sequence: TGTGCCAGCAGCCAAGATGCCGGGACAGGGGCAGAGACCCAGTACTTC.

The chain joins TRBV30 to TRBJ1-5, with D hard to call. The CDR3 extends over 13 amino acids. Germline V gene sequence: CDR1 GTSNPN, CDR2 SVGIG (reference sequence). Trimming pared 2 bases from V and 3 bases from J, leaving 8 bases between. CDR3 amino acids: CAWSRGTNQPQHF. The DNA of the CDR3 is TGTGCCTGGAGTAGAGGTACCAATCAGCCCCAGCATTTT.

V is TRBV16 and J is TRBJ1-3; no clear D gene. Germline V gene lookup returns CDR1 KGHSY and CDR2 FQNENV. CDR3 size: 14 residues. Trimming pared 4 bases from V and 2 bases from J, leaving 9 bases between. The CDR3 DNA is TGTGCCAGCAGCCCTTATGAGGCTGGAAACACCATATATTTT. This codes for CASSPYEAGNTIYF.

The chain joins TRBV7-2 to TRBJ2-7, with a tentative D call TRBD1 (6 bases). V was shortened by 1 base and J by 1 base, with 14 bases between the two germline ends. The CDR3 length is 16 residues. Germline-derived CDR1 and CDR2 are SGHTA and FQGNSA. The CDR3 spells CASSLGGLRSSYEQYF. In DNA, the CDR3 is TGTGCCAGCAGCTTAGGGGGGCTGCGGTCTTCCTACGAGCAGTACTTC.

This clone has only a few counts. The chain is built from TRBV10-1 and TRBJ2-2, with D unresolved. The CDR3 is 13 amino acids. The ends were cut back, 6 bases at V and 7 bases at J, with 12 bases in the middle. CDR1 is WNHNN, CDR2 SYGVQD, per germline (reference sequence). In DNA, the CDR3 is TGCGCCAGCAGCGAGAACGGCGGCGGGGAGCTGTTTTTT. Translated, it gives CASSENGGGELFF.

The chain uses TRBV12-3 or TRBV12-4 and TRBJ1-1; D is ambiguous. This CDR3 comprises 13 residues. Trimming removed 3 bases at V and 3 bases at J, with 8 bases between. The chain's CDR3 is CASSFDMDTEAFF. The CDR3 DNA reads TGTGCCAGCAGTTTCGACATGGACACTGAAGCTTTCTTT.

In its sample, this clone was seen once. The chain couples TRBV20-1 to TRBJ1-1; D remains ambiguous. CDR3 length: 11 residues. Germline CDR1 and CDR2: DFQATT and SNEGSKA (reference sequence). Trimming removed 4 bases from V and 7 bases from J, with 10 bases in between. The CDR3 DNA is TGCAGTGCTACCGACTCGTTTGAAGCTTTCTTT. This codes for CSATDSFEAFF.